The 18 T cell receptor beta chains presented below share a single source sample, sequenced in a study of CD8+CD57+ T cells in acquired aplastic anemia (dated 2018 in TCRdb). The sequencing machine was an Illumina HiSeq 2000. Genomic DNA was used as template for profiling of TCR beta VDJ combinations and CDR3 sequences. The public sequencing data were trimmed at Q25 with fastp and processed into clonotypes with MiXCR by TCRdb, which kept only in-frame beta chains. For every CDR3 protein sequence, its rows merge into one entry that carries the most common genes and DNA. This sample comprises 300,000 or so distinct CDR3 sequences, 55% to 60% of them detected only once. Clones ranked in the top ten supply under 8.5% of the sample. Material for sequencing was sorted CD4+, CD8+, or CD8+CD57+ T cells (not recorded which) from PBMCs. These receptors were taken from a human donor with severe aplastic anemia or a healthy control (not recorded which).

Turning to this clonotype: An end of the junction differs from the germline gene, which may be a read error. This chain uses TRBV13 with TRBJ1-1; D gene uncertain. From germline, CDR1 is PRHDT and CDR2 FYEKMQ (reference sequence). The CDR3 runs to 11 residues. CDR3 region: CASSLLAEAIF. The CDR3 bases are TGTGCCAGCAGCTTGTTGGCTGAAGCTATCTTT.

The chain combines TRBV20-1 with TRBJ2-5, with a tentative D call TRBD2 (6 bases). The CDR3 is 14 residues long. From germline, CDR1 is DFQATT and CDR2 SNEGSKA (reference sequence). V dropped 6 bases and J dropped 5 bases, with 19 bases sitting between them. This CDR3 reads CSAYDRDSGETQYF. The CDR3 DNA reads TGCAGTGCCTACGACCGGGACTCCGGGGAGACCCAGTACTTC.

The gene calls are TRBV7-9 and TRBJ1-2; no clear D gene. The V and J ends lost 8 bases and 3 bases respectively, with 19 bases between them. Germline V lookup: CDR1 SEHNR, CDR2 FQNEAQ (reference sequence). The CDR3 totals 15 residues. CDR3 region: CASYKSTREDYGYTF. In DNA form, the CDR3 reads TGTGCCAGCTATAAGTCCACAAGGGAAGACTATGGCTACACCTTC.

The genes are TRBV7-7 and TRBJ2-3; D not resolved. V shed 3 bases and J shed 6 bases, with 10 bases lying between them. This CDR3 is 13 amino acids long. Germline V CDR1 and CDR2: SSHAT, FNYEAQ (reference sequence). DNA of the CDR3: TGTGCCAGCAGCTTGAGTCTGGTGGATACGCAGTATTTT. Its translation: CASSLSLVDTQYF.

This clonotype was picked up many times. J is TRBJ1-5 and V is TRBV7-2; no firm D call. The CDR3 consists of 15 residues. The V gene's germline CDR1 is SGHTA and CDR2 FQGNSA. Trimming cost V 5 bases and J 9 bases, with 20 bases left between them. The CDR3 loop is CASSPSGDPWLPQHF. Here the CDR3 DNA reads TGTGCCAGCAGCCCCAGCGGAGACCCCTGGCTGCCCCAGCATTTT.

On this clonotype itself: The conserved phenylalanine or tryptophan normally closing the CDR3 is absent here, so this likely arose from a read error. The chain joins TRBV7-6 to TRBJ2-7; D gene ambiguous. Per the germline V gene, CDR1 is SGHVS and CDR2 is FNYEAQ. The length of the CDR3 is 15 residues. Trimming shortened V by 4 bases and J by 2 bases, and 15 bases separated the two germline ends. The CDR3 protein is CASSSRTVNPYEQYS. The DNA for the CDR3 is TGTGCCAGCAGCTCCCGGACGGTAAACCCCTACGAGCAGTACTCC.

CDR3 in DNA: TGTGCCAGCAGCCAAGATTCAGGGACGATAAACACCATATATTTT. It encodes CASSQDSGTINTIYF. The rearrangement links TRBV3-1 to TRBJ1-3; TRBD1 might be the D (5 bases). The CDR3 has 15 residues. V lost 0 bases to trimming and J lost 6 bases, with 12 bases between them. CDR1 and CDR2 (germline): LGHDT, YNNKEL (reference sequence).

Turning to this clonotype: This CDR3 fails to terminate in the conserved phenylalanine or tryptophan, so it likely reflects a read error. The genes are TRBV10-3 and TRBJ2-3; TRBD2 matches 11 bases. Looked up from germline, CDR1 is ENHRY and CDR2 is SYGVKD. Trimming at V came to 9 bases and at J to 2 bases, leaving 7 bases not matched to a gene. The CDR3 runs to 15 residues. In nucleotides, the CDR3 is TGTGCCATTTTTAGCGGGAGGGGGCCCACAGATACGCAGTATTCT. This sequence encodes CAIFSGRGPTDTQYS.

V and J are TRBV7-2 and TRBJ1-4, with D unresolved. There are 15 residues in the CDR3. The ends were cut back, 1 base at V and 8 bases at J, with 14 bases in the middle. Germline CDR1 is SGHTA and CDR2 is FQGNSA. In DNA form, the CDR3 reads TGTGCCAGCAGCTTAGGTGGGGTCATGGGAGAAAAACTGTTTTTT. It encodes CASSLGGVMGEKLFF. Together with reference TRBV7-2 and TRBJ1-4, the CDR3 gives the full variable domain: GAGVSQSPSNKVTEKGKDVELRCDPISGHTALYWYRQSLGQGLEFLIYFQGNSAPDKSGLPSDRFSAERTGGSVSTLTIQRTQQEDSAVYLCASSLGGVMGEKLFFGSGTQLSVL.

This clonotype was seen many times. The chain links TRBV12-3 or TRBV12-4 to TRBJ2-7; D is perhaps TRBD1 or TRBD2 (6 bases each). The germline V and J ends were trimmed by 8 bases and 2 bases, with 10 bases remaining between them. The CDR3 is made up of 12 amino acids. The CDR3 sequence: CASRGPTYEQYF. The CDR3 DNA follows: TGTGCCAGCCGGGGGCCCACCTACGAGCAGTACTTC.

The chain recombines TRBV9 with TRBJ2-7; 7 positions match TRBD2. The trim removed 0 bases at V and 4 bases at J, leaving 7 bases unmatched. The CDR3 extends over 15 amino acids. CDR1 is SGDLS, CDR2 YYNGEE, per germline. The CDR3 here is CASSVVASGEYEQYF. The CDR3 nucleotides are TGTGCCAGCAGCGTAGTGGCTAGCGGCGAGTACGAGCAGTACTTC. Full variable domain (rest looked up from reference TRBV9 and TRBJ2-7): DSGVTQTPKHLITATGQRVTLRCSPRSGDLSVYWYQQSLDQGLQFLIQYYNGEERAKGNILERFSAQQFPDLHSELNLSSLELGDSALYFCASSVVASGEYEQYFGPGTRLTVT.

This clonotype has just a few counts. This chain joins TRBV30 and TRBJ2-1, with D perhaps TRBD2 (5 bases). CDR3 size: 16 residues. Germline assignment: CDR1 GTSNPN and CDR2 SVGIG (reference sequence). Trimming left V 1 base short and J 0 bases short, with 13 bases between. CDR3 nucleotides: TGTGCCTGGAGTGGAGGGCGGGTCAGCTCCTACAATGAGCAGTTCTTC. As protein: CAWSGGRVSSYNEQFF.

This chain joins TRBV5-1 and TRBJ2-1; 7 nucleotides align to TRBD1. Germline V gene data show CDR1 as SGHRS and CDR2 as YFSETQ. The CDR3 sequence is 14 residues long. Unmatched junction bases numbered 6, after V lost 0 bases and J lost 9 bases. The CDR3 loop is CASSLAGGRGEQFF. The CDR3 DNA is TGCGCCAGCAGCTTGGCAGGGGGTAGGGGTGAGCAGTTCTTC.

This clonotype was detected many times. The chain joins TRBV6-6 to TRBJ1-5; TRBD1 matches at 8 bases. V was pared by 8 bases and J by 7 bases, with 10 bases of the junction left unmatched. From germline, CDR1 is MNHNY and CDR2 SVGAGI (reference sequence). The CDR3 covers 14 residues. CDR3 amino acids: CASVDRATRQPQHF. CDR3 sequence (DNA): TGTGCCAGCGTGGACAGGGCAACTAGACAGCCCCAGCATTTT.

In nucleotides, the CDR3 is TGTGCCAGCAGCTACGGGGGGCCGGGGATGAACACTGAAGCTTTCTTT. As protein: CASSYGGPGMNTEAFF. The chain employs TRBV7-3 and TRBJ1-1; D may be TRBD1 (6 bases). V was pared by 4 bases and J by 0 bases, with 15 bases between. Germline values: CDR1 SGHTA, CDR2 FQGTGA. The CDR3 has 16 amino acids.

The sample holds a few counts of this clonotype. The V gene is TRBV5-1, the J gene TRBJ1-6, with unresolved D. With 4 bases removed from V and 3 bases from J, the gap between germline ends came to 5 bases. Germline V gene data show CDR1 as SGHRS and CDR2 as YFSETQ. The CDR3 contains 13 residues. The CDR3 sequence is CASSPDYNSPLHF. DNA for the CDR3: TGCGCCAGCAGCCCAGACTATAATTCACCCCTCCACTTT.

Many counts were recorded for this clonotype. V gene TRBV6-1 combines with J gene TRBJ2-7; 8 bases fit TRBD1. Trimming at V came to 4 bases and at J to 0 bases, leaving 5 bases not matched to a gene. The CDR3 sequence is 15 residues long. Germline lookup yields CDR1 MNHNS and CDR2 SASEGT. The CDR3 nucleotides are TGTGCCAGCAGTGTAGGGCAGGGGGCCTCCTACGAGCAGTACTTC. Amino acids: CASSVGQGASYEQYF.

This clonotype was seen repeatedly, ten times or more. The chain employs TRBV20-1 and TRBJ2-7; D might be TRBD2 (6 bases). Germline V lookup: CDR1 DFQATT, CDR2 SNEGSKA (reference sequence). CDR3 length: 13 residues. With 1 base removed from V and 0 bases from J, the gap between germline ends came to 7 bases. The DNA for the CDR3 is TGCAGTGCTAGAGTCGGGAGCTCCTACGAGCAGTACTTC. Its translation is CSARVGSSYEQYF.